This entry concerns a single T cell receptor beta chain. The data stem from a study of naive and memory T cell subsets. Four subsets defined by CD45RA and CD27 were sorted after CD3, CD4, CD8 and live/dead staining. Two oligonucleotides, mixed equimolar, formed the beta constant-region primer covering TRBC1 and TRBC2. An oligonucleotide with the SP2 primer and a 12-nucleotide UMI was ligated to the cDNA 3' end. Ligated cDNA was amplified by four rounds of PCR with nested alpha and beta constant-region primers and SP2. TCRdb analysed the UMI-ligation and nested PCR reads with MiXCR anew, one entry per CDR3 protein. The data contain approximately 140,000 distinct CDR3 sequences, about 18% of them singletons. Trimming took 5 bases from V and 4 from J, leaving 12 bases between them. This CDR3 region has 13 residues. Germline-derived CDR1 and CDR2 are MNHEY and SVGAGI.

The source material was naive CD4+ T cells from blood. The rearrangement uses TRBV6-5 and TRBJ2-7; the D gene could be TRBD1 or TRBD2 (5 bases each). The receptor comes from a human donor in good health. The CDR3 nucleotides read TGTGCCAGCAGTCAGGGACCCTTATACGAGCAGTACTTC. Its protein product is CASSQGPLYEQYF.